This section outlines one T cell receptor beta chain sequence together with its context. Its antigen is undetermined. This sample was included in a study of molecular identifiers for immune sequencing clone quantification. The CDR3 extends over 13 amino acids. Trimming shortened V by 4 bases and J by 4 bases, and 13 bases separated the two germline ends. Germline CDR1 is DFQATT and CDR2 is SNEGSKA (reference sequence). TCRdb re-analysed the PCR reads in MiXCR, keeping a single row per CDR3 protein. The profile covers approximately 550,000 distinct CDR3 sequences, with around 21% appearing a single time and 0.65% to 0.95% taken by the ten largest. The study, taken as a whole, reports: Amid roughly 1 million naive cells, spiked Jurkat TCR RNA from one cell was reportedly still detectable. Barcode-sharing identical TCR molecules could underestimate highly expanded clone sizes.

Sequencing input: naive CD8+ T cells from blood, with Jurkat cell RNA spiked in. Noted subset: FACS-sorted CD8+CD4-CCR7+CD45RA+ naive T cells. V is TRBV20-1 and J is TRBJ2-5, with a weak D call TRBD1 (5 bases). This sequence originates from a human donor in good health. Some libraries in this study had Jurkat cell RNA spiked in. DNA of the CDR3: TGCAGTGCTACCGCTTCGGACATAGAGACCCAGTACTTC. Its translation is CSATASDIETQYF.